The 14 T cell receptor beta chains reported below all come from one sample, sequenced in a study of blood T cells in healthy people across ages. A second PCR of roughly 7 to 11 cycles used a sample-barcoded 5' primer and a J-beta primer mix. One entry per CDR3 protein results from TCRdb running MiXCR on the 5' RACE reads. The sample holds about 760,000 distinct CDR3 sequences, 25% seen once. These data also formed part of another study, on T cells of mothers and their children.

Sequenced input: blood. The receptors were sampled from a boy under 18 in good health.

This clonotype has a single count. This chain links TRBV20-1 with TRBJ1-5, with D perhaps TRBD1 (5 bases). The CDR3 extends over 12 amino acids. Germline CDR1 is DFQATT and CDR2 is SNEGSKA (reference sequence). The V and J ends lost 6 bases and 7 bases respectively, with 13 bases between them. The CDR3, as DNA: TGCAGTGCCGGTGGGGGGGACCAGCCCCAGCATTTT. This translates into CSAGGGDQPQHF.

The DNA of the CDR3 is TGTGCCAGCAGCTTATCCGGGTCGGTTAGCTACGAGCAGTACTTC. Translated: CASSLSGSVSYEQYF. This chain connects TRBV7-3 to TRBJ2-7; D call uncertain. The germline CDR1 and CDR2 sequences are SGHTA and FQGTGA. The CDR3 consists of 15 residues. With 2 bases removed from V and 3 bases from J, the gap between germline ends came to 14 bases.

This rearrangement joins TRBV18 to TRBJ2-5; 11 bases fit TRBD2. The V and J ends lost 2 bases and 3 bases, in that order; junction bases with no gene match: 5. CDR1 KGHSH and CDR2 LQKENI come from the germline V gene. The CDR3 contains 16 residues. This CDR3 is CASSPTSGGTKETQYF. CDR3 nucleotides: TGTGCCAGCTCACCAACTAGCGGGGGAACAAAAGAGACCCAGTACTTC. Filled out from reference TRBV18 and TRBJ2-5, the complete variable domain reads NAGVMQNPRHLVRRRGQEARLRCSPMKGHSHVYWYRQLPEEGLKFMVYLQKENIIDESGMPKERFSAEFPKEGPSILRIQQVVRGDSAAYFCASSPTSGGTKETQYFGPGTRLLVL.

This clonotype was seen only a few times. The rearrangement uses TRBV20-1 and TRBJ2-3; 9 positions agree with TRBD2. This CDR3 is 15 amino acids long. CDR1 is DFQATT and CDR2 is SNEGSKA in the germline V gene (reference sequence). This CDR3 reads CSPTRGSGSTDTQYF. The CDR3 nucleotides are TGCAGCCCGACTAGGGGTAGCGGGAGTACAGATACGCAGTATTTT.

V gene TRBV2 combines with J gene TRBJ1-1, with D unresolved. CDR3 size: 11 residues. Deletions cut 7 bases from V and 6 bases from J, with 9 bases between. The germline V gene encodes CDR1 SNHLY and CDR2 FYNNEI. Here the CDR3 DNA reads TGTGCCAGCATGAAGGTCGCTGAAGCTTTCTTT. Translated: CASMKVAEAFF.

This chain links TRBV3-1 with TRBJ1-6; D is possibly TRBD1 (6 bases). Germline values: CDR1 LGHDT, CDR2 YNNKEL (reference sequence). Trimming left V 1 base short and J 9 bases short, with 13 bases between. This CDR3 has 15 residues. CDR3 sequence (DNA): TGTGCCAGCAGCCAAGGGCAGGGGTTCGGTTCACCCCTCCACTTT. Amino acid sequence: CASSQGQGFGSPLHF.

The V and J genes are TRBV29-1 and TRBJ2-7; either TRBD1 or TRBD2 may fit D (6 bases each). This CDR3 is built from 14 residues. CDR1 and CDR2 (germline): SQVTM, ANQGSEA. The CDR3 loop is CDVEGDGRSYEQYF. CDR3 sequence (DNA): TGCGACGTTGAGGGGGACGGGAGATCCTACGAGCAGTACTTC.

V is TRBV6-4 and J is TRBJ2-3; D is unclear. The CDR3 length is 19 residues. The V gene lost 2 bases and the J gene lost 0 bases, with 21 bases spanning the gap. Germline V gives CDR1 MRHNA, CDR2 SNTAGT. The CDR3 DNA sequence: TGTGCCAGCAGTGACCCCACAGTGGGTCTCGCCGTGAGCACAGATACGCAGTATTTT. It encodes CASSDPTVGLAVSTDTQYF.

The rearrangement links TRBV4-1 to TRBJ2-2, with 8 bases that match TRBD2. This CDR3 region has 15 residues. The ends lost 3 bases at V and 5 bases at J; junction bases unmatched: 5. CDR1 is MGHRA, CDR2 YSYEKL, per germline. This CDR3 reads CASSHPPSGTGELFF. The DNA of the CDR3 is TGCGCCAGCAGCCATCCCCCTAGCGGGACCGGGGAGCTGTTTTTT.

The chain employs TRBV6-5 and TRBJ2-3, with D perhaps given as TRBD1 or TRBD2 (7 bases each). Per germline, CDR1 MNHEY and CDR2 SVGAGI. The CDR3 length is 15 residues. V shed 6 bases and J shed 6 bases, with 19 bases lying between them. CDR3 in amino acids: CASSPQGGSGDTQYF. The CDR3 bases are TGTGCCAGCAGCCCCCAGGGGGGGTCAGGCGATACGCAGTATTTT.

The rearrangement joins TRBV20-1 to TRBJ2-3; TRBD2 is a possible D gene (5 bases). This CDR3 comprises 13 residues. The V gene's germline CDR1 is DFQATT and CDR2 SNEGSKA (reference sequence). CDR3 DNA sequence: TGCAGCTTCGTCGGCGGGAGCACAGATACGCAGTATTTT. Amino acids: CSFVGGSTDTQYF.

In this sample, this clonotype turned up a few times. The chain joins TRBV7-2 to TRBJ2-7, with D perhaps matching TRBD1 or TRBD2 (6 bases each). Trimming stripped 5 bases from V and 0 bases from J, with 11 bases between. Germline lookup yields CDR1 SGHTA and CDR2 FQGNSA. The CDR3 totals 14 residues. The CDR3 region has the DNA TGTGCCAGCAGCGGAGGGGGGAGCTCCTACGAGCAGTACTTC. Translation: CASSGGGSSYEQYF.

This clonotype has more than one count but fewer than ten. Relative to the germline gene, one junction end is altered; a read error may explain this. The CDR3 region has the DNA TGTACCAGCAGTTCACTAGCGGCCTACGAGCAGTACTTC. Residues: CTSSSLAAYEQYF. The chain joins TRBV12-3 or TRBV12-4 to TRBJ2-5; 8 bases are shared with TRBD2. The J call may be faulty, since TRBJ2-7 better matches the DNA end. There are 13 residues in the CDR3.

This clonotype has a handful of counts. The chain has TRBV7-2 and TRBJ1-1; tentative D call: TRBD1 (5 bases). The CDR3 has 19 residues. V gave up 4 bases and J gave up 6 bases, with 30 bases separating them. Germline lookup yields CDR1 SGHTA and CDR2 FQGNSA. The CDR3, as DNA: TGTGCCAGCAGCTCTTATATGGGGGGTGGGAGGGTGATGGTCGCTGAAGCTTTCTTT. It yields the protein CASSSYMGGGRVMVAEAFF.